The entry below gives a single T cell receptor (beta chain) sequence along with its context. The antigen remains unidentified. This sample stems from a study of cytomegalovirus exposure and HLA in healthy donors. Study conclusions and caveats: CMV serostatus was the only recorded immune exposure for donors. TCR beta chains numbering some 160 were designated cytomegalovirus-associated.

The PCR ran on 60 Vbeta and 13 Jbeta primers. Libraries were prepared by immunoSEQ multiplex PCR; TCRdb keeps only in-frame clonotypes and omits some of them. The sample has 170,000 or so clones; 84% are singletons. CDR1 is LNHNV and CDR2 is YYDKDF in the germline V gene (reference sequence). The CDR3 runs 13 residues. The J segment lost 6 bases and the V segment lost 6 bases, leaving 7 bases of the junction unmatched. Each donor's status was that of a healthy bone marrow donor. V gene TRBV15 combines with J gene TRBJ2-7; TRBD2 matches at 8 bases. This receptor was obtained from a boy under 10 years old in good health and CMV-seronegative. The sequencing sample was made of PBMCs. The CDR3 bases are TGTGCCACCAGTAAGAGCGGGAGCATCGAGCAGTACTTC. This sequence encodes CATSKSGSIEQYF.